These T cell receptor beta chains were read from a single sample in a study of blood T cell repertoires in COVID-19. Generated by immunoSEQ multiplex PCR, the TCRdb table keeps only in-frame clones and is missing some. The sample consists of 87,000 or so clones, more than 70% of them appearing once. Sequencing input: peripheral blood. These receptor sequences come from a human donor with acute or convalescent COVID-19. The donor label of this sample is uncertain. CDR3s include the opening cysteine and the closing phenylalanine or tryptophan. The order of the fields is clone size, V gene, D gene, J gene, CDR3 DNA, CDR3 protein. The D gene is left open where the match is weak. The listing skips clone size in some rows; elsewhere it reads once, few, many or a size class.

NA	TRBV7-3	NA	TRBJ2-5	TGTGCCAGCAGCTTAGGGGGGTCGCAAGAGACCCAGTACTTC	CASSLGGSQETQYF
NA	TRBV30	TRBD1	TRBJ1-2	TGTGCCTGGAGGGGGGACAGGGGGCTCTATGGCTACACCTTC	CAWRGDRGLYGYTF
NA	TRBV18	NA	TRBJ1-1	TGTGCCAGCTCACCTTACGGTGGCGGGGACACTGAAGCTTTCTTT	CASSPYGGGDTEAFF
NA	TRBV11-2	NA	TRBJ2-1	TGTGCCGCTCGGCGGGGGCCTATTAATGAGCAGTTCTTC	CAARRGPINEQFF
NA	TRBV6-5	NA	TRBJ1-3	TGTGCCAGCAGTTACAACCCCGGGAGCTCTGGAAACACCATATATTTT	CASSYNPGSSGNTIYF
NA	TRBV14	NA	TRBJ2-7	TGTGCCAGCAGCCAAGATCTCGACTGGGGCCTCGAGCAGTACTTC	CASSQDLDWGLEQYF
NA	TRBV19	TRBD1	TRBJ1-4	TGTGCCAGTAGTCTCCCGGGACAGGGGGATGAAAAACTGTTTTTT	CASSLPGQGDEKLFF
NA	TRBV6-5	TRBD2	TRBJ2-7	TGTGCCAGCAGTTACTTCGGGACTAGCGAGGGGCAGTACTTC	CASSYFGTSEGQYF
NA	TRBV27	NA	TRBJ2-3	TGTGCCAGCAGCTCCCCCTACCAGGCTACGCAGTATTTT	CASSSPYQATQYF
NA	TRBV3-1/TRBV3-2	TRBD1	TRBJ2-1	TGTGCCAGCAGCCCCAATCCCCCAGGACAGGGGGGCAATGAGCAGTTCTTC	CASSPNPPGQGGNEQFF
NA	TRBV9	NA	TRBJ2-5	TGTGCCAGCAGCGTAGGAGGTGCAGAGACCCAGTACTTC	CASSVGGAETQYF
NA	TRBV18	NA	TRBJ2-5	TGTGCCAGCTCCACCCTACGGGAGACCCAGTACTTC	CASSTLRETQYF
NA	TRBV7-9	NA	TRBJ2-7	TGTGCCAGCAGCTTAGCGTCCACGCCCGGCGAGCAGTACTTC	CASSLASTPGEQYF
NA	TRBV6-5	TRBD1	TRBJ2-4	TGTGCCAGCAGGGCGGGACAGGGGCCAAACATTCAGTACTTC	CASRAGQGPNIQYF
NA	TRBV28	TRBD2	TRBJ2-3	TGTGCCAGCAGTTCCCCTGGCGCGGGGGGGACAGATACGCAGTATTTT	CASSSPGAGGTDTQYF
NA	TRBV11-2	NA	TRBJ1-5	TGTGCCAGCAGCTTAGACAGGGCGGGGCAGCCCCAGCATTTT	CASSLDRAGQPQHF
NA	TRBV28	NA	TRBJ2-7	TGTGCCAGCAGCGGGACATGGAAAGATACCGAGCAGTACTTC	CASSGTWKDTEQYF
NA	TRBV12-3/TRBV12-4	NA	TRBJ1-2	TGTGCCAGCAGTTTAAACTTCGGCTACACCTTC	CASSLNFGYTF
once	TRBV5-5	TRBD1	TRBJ1-6	TGTGCCAGCAGCTCCGGGACAGTAAATTCACCCCTCCACTTT	CASSSGTVNSPLHF
NA	TRBV29-1	TRBD2	TRBJ2-5	TGCAGCGGTAAGCGGGGTGAGGAGACCCAGTACTTC	CSGKRGEETQYF
NA	TRBV6-1	NA	TRBJ1-4	TGTGCCAGCAGTGAAATCCGACAGCCACGAGGAACTAATGAAAAACTGTTTTTT	CASSEIRQPRGTNEKLFF
NA	TRBV28	NA	TRBJ2-7	TGTGCCAGCAGCTTCTCCGATAGTTCCTCCTACGAGCAGTACTTC	CASSFSDSSSYEQYF
NA	TRBV28	NA	TRBJ1-4	TGTGCCAGCAGTTTGTTCCCTGGGGCTGGAGAAAAACTGTTTTTT	CASSLFPGAGEKLFF
NA	TRBV4-1	TRBD2	TRBJ2-3	TGCGCCAGCAGCCAACCAGTTGGTAGCGGGCCCACAGATACGCAGTATTTT	CASSQPVGSGPTDTQYF
NA	TRBV5-5	TRBD2	TRBJ2-5	TGTGCCAGCAGCTTCAGGCGGGGAGGGGCGGAGACCCAGTACTTC	CASSFRRGGAETQYF
NA	TRBV30	NA	TRBJ1-2	TGTGCCTGGGCCGTAGGGGGGGCTAACTATGGCTACACCTTC	CAWAVGGANYGYTF
NA	TRBV19	NA	TRBJ2-1	TGTGCCAGTAGTATCGGCAATGAGCAGTTCTTC	CASSIGNEQFF
NA	TRBV5-6	NA	TRBJ1-1	TGTGCCAGCAGCGGAGCGACAGAGTATCTGAACACTGAAGCTTTCTTT	CASSGATEYLNTEAFF
NA	TRBV4-1	TRBD1	TRBJ2-1	TGCGCCAGCAGCCAAGGGGACAGGGTTAATGAGCAGTTCTTC	CASSQGDRVNEQFF
NA	TRBV5-5	NA	TRBJ1-4	TGTGCCAGCAGCTTGGCCTCAGGATCTAATGAAAAACTGTTTTTT	CASSLASGSNEKLFF
NA	TRBV6-5	TRBD1	TRBJ2-7	TGTGCCAGCAGCCAACAGGGGGATAGATCCTACGAGCAGTACTTC	CASSQQGDRSYEQYF
NA	TRBV10-1	NA	TRBJ1-2	TGCGCCAGCAGCCCCGGACGGCAGGGGGGCTACACCTTC	CASSPGRQGGYTF
once	TRBV5-4	NA	TRBJ2-3	TGTGCCAGCAGCTCGCGGAAGGAGAGGGCTCGCACAGATACGCAGTATTTT	CASSSRKERARTDTQYF
NA	TRBV19	NA	TRBJ1-4	TGTGCCAGTAGCACAAACGGCAGGGCAACTAATGAAAAACTGTTTTTT	CASSTNGRATNEKLFF
NA	TRBV7-3	NA	TRBJ2-1	TGTGCCAGCAGCCCCCAGGGTGTTTACAATGAGCAGTTCTTC	CASSPQGVYNEQFF
NA	TRBV12-3/TRBV12-4	NA	TRBJ1-2	TGTGCCAGCAGGGGAGGACAAGCTGGCTACACCTTC	CASRGGQAGYTF
NA	TRBV19	TRBD2	TRBJ2-1	TGTGCCAGTAGTACCAATAGCGGGGGAGGGCAGTGGAATGAGCAGTTCTTC	CASSTNSGGGQWNEQFF
NA	TRBV4-1	NA	TRBJ2-1	TGCGCCAGCAGCCAAGAGGGGGCAGGCCCCTACAATGAGCAGTTCTTC	CASSQEGAGPYNEQFF
NA	TRBV5-1	TRBD1	TRBJ1-1	TGCGCCAGCAGTTACGACAGGGTGGGATTCACTGAAGCTTTCTTT	CASSYDRVGFTEAFF
NA	TRBV5-6	NA	TRBJ1-4	TGTGCCAGCAGCTTGGTGGAGGCTGGGAAACTGTTTTTT	CASSLVEAGKLFF
NA	TRBV7-9	NA	TRBJ1-2	TGTGCCAGCAGCTTAGACGGGGCGGGGCAGGGCTACACCTTC	CASSLDGAGQGYTF
NA	TRBV28	NA	TRBJ1-2	TGTGCCAGCAGTATTCTCAGGATTCTGAACTATGGCTACACCTTC	CASSILRILNYGYTF
NA	TRBV24-1	TRBD1	TRBJ1-5	TGTGCCACCCAAGACAGGGTGGGCAATCAGCCCCAGCATTTT	CATQDRVGNQPQHF
NA	TRBV5-6	TRBD1	TRBJ1-2	TGTGCCAGCAGCTCCCCGACAGGGGGAGCTAACTATGGCTACACCTTC	CASSSPTGGANYGYTF
few	TRBV19	TRBD1	TRBJ2-4	TGTGCCAGTACCCGGGGGACAGGAGCCAGGGTGGACATTCAGTACTTC	CASTRGTGARVDIQYF
NA	TRBV3-1/TRBV3-2	TRBD1	TRBJ1-2	TGTGCCAGCAGCCAAGGAGAAGGGGGCAAAGGCTACACCTTC	CASSQGEGGKGYTF
once	TRBV6-2/TRBV6-3	TRBD1	TRBJ1-2	TGTGCCAGCAGTTCCCGGACAGGCTCTTATGGCTACACCTTC	CASSSRTGSYGYTF
NA	TRBV5-5	TRBD1	TRBJ1-2	TGTGCCAGCAGCGGGGGACAGGGGGCGAACTATGGCTACACCTTC	CASSGGQGANYGYTF
NA	TRBV5-4	TRBD2	TRBJ2-3	TGTGCCAGCAGCTTGGTCAGCGGGGGGGGAACAGATACGCAGTATTTT	CASSLVSGGGTDTQYF
NA	TRBV5-1	NA	TRBJ2-3	TGCGCCAGCAGCTTGGACAGGGTTGGCACAGATACGCAGTATTTT	CASSLDRVGTDTQYF
NA	TRBV6-5	TRBD1	TRBJ1-2	TGTGCCAGCAGTTACCACGACAGGGGTGGCTACACCTTC	CASSYHDRGGYTF
once	TRBV9	TRBD2	TRBJ2-5	TGTGCCAGCAGCGTCCGTACAGGGGGACTAGCGGGACTCCAAGAGACCCAGTACTTC	CASSVRTGGLAGLQETQYF
NA	TRBV19	TRBD1	TRBJ1-1	TGTGCCAGTAGTCCCCTCGGACAGGGGGCGCGGGACACTGAAGCTTTCTTT	CASSPLGQGARDTEAFF
NA	TRBV9	NA	TRBJ2-3	TGTGCCAGCAGCCCACCGCGGAGGATTAGCACAGATACGCAGTATTTT	CASSPPRRISTDTQYF
few	TRBV28	NA	TRBJ1-5	TGTGCCAGCAGTTTTCTGGCCCACCCTGTGGGCAATCAGCCCCAGCATTTT	CASSFLAHPVGNQPQHF
NA	TRBV6-2/TRBV6-3	TRBD1	TRBJ1-2	TGTGCCAGCAGTTACTGGGACAGAGTCTATGGCTACACCTTC	CASSYWDRVYGYTF